The source of this T cell receptor beta chain is a study of T cell repertoires in cytomegalovirus infection. On the study more broadly: Public TCR beta signature analysis indicated the presence of both CMV infection and matching HLA type. General study findings and limits: Based on cumulative public TCR beta family frequency, carriers of CMV plus the relevant HLA were identified. CMV-specific TCR beta clonotypes restricted by HLA-C dominated the ex vivo response.

This clonotype occurred many times. The antigen remains unidentified. MiXCR was run by TCRdb on the reads, yielding one entry per CDR3 protein. The data contain 750,000 to 950,000 distinct CDR3 sequences, 25% to 35% of them seen just once; the ten biggest clones take up less than 15%. V was pared by 1 base and J by 2 bases, with 11 bases of the junction left unmatched. The CDR3 length is 18 residues. Germline CDR1 reads SGHTA; CDR2 reads FQGNSA. The material sequenced was cultured CD8+ T cells from PBMCs, taken from culture after CMV antigen stimulation. The chain is built from TRBV7-2 and TRBJ2-1; 7 positions agree with TRBD2. This receptor was identified in a human donor in good health (CMV status not recorded). Some clones in this sample may be carry-over from other donors' samples. The CDR3 protein is CASSLDNVAGVPYNEQFF. The CDR3 DNA follows: TGTGCCAGCAGCTTAGATAATGTTGCGGGGGTCCCCTACAATGAGCAGTTCTTC.